The clone carrying this TCR beta chain was recorded a few times. Its specificity is not known. This sample is part of a study of regulatory T cells in long-lasting Graves disease. Study-level background: Patients newly diagnosed with Graves' had been on antithyroid drugs for under 3 months. Whole-study results and caveats: Having only a small sample size may have limited accuracy. Sharing of public clonotypes was greater in persistent patients (under 3,000) than in new patients (around 1,000).

Investigators prepared the TCR beta libraries by applying iRepertoire HTBI primers and Arm-PCR of CDR3 regions. TCRdb reprocessed the multiplex PCR reads via MiXCR and lists one record per CDR3 protein. The table lists around 250,000 distinct CDR3 sequences, 20% of them singletons. CDR3 length: 13 amino acids. V lost 3 bases, J lost 2 bases, and 8 bases lay in between. Time point reported: newly diagnosed GD, antithyroid drugs for less than 3 months. TCR sequences were obtained from RNA taken from PBMCs. Material: peripheral blood mononuclear cells (PBMCs), obtained at new diagnosis, from a patient treated with antithyroid drugs. The TCR sequence derives from a female donor with Graves disease. The chain recombines TRBV12-3 or TRBV12-4 with TRBJ2-7; D uncertain. The CDR3: CASSFGVTYEQYF. The CDR3 nucleotides read TGTGCCAGCAGTTTTGGGGTCACCTACGAGCAGTACTTC.